Presented here are 21 T cell receptor beta chains from one specimen sequenced in a study of T cells in Graves' hyperthyroidism and ophthalmopathy. The TCR beta CDR3 regions underwent amplification using RNA transcripts as the source. TCR CDR3 underwent first-round RT-PCR with the HTBI primer set. TCRdb re-derived calls from the multiplex PCR reads in MiXCR, one entry per CDR3 protein. The data show 490,000 or so distinct CDR3 sequences, 20% seen once. Input material: blood. These receptors all come from a man aged 40-50 years with Graves' ophthalmopathy.

This clonotype was seen at least ten times. V gene TRBV3-1 combines with J gene TRBJ1-3; 10 bases match TRBD1. V trimming: 2 bases; J trimming: 1 base; junction bases outside the gene matches: 11. Per germline, CDR1 LGHDT and CDR2 YNNKEL (reference sequence). The CDR3 is 19 residues long. CDR3 DNA sequence: TGTGCCAGCAGCCAATGGGGGACAGGGGCCGCCAATTCTGGAAACACCATATATTTT. It yields the protein CASSQWGTGAANSGNTIYF.

J is TRBJ1-4 and V is TRBV7-2, with D perhaps TRBD1 (5 bases). The CDR3 sequence is 15 residues long. The V end was cut by 0 bases, the J end by 7 bases, with 12 bases between. The germline V gene encodes CDR1 SGHTA and CDR2 FQGNSA. CDR3 sequence (DNA): TGTGCCAGCAGCTTAGCGTTATTAGGGACTGAAAAACTGTTTTTT. Its translation: CASSLALLGTEKLFF.

This clonotype has just a few counts. V usage is TRBV19 and J usage is TRBJ1-4, with a possible D match to TRBD1 (5 bases). The CDR3 runs to 16 residues. CDR1 and CDR2 (germline): LNHDA, SQIVND (reference sequence). Trimming took 5 bases from V and 8 from J, leaving 21 bases between them. The chain's CDR3 is CASSLRGLLRGEKLFF. DNA of the CDR3: TGTGCCAGTAGTCTCCGCGGTTTACTTAGGGGAGAAAAACTGTTTTTT. The variable domain in full, with the rest retrieved from reference TRBV19 and TRBJ1-4, is DGGITQSPKYLFRKEGQNVTLSCEQNLNHDAMYWYRQDPGQGLRLIYYSQIVNDFQKGDIAEGYSVSREKKESFPLTVTSAQKNPTAFYLCASSLRGLLRGEKLFFGSGTQLSVL.

This clonotype was seen at least ten times. The CDR3 spells CAWRGGKYNEQFF. CDR3 coding DNA: TGTGCCTGGAGGGGGGGAAAATACAATGAGCAGTTCTTC. The V gene is TRBV30, the J gene TRBJ2-1; the D gene is possibly TRBD2 (6 bases). Germline V gene data show CDR1 as GTSNPN and CDR2 as SVGIG (reference sequence). V was shortened by 3 bases and J by 4 bases, with 10 bases between the two germline ends. The CDR3 is 13 amino acids.

This clonotype was found many times. The gene calls are TRBV27 and TRBJ2-7; a weak D match, TRBD1 (6 bases). CDR3 length: 12 amino acids. The germline CDR1 and CDR2 sequences are MNHEY and SMNVEV (reference sequence). With 6 bases removed from V and 3 bases from J, the gap between germline ends came to 9 bases. The CDR3 nucleotides read TGTGCCAGCAGAGACAGGTTCTACGAGCAGTACTTC. Its translation: CASRDRFYEQYF.

The chain employs TRBV7-2 and TRBJ2-1, with D perhaps TRBD2 (6 bases). CDR1 is SGHTA and CDR2 is FQGNSA in the germline V gene. The CDR3 is made up of 15 amino acids. V shed 4 bases and J shed 3 bases, with 13 bases lying between them. Here the CDR3 reads CASSYLGLGYNEQFF. CDR3 nucleotide sequence: TGTGCCAGCAGCTATTTGGGACTGGGCTACAATGAGCAGTTCTTC.

This clonotype occurred many times. The chain couples TRBV20-1 to TRBJ2-1; 7 bases match TRBD2. V trimming: 3 bases; J trimming: 5 bases; junction bases outside the gene matches: 16. Germline assignment: CDR1 DFQATT and CDR2 SNEGSKA (reference sequence). The CDR3 is 17 amino acids. CDR3 nucleotides: TGCAGTGCTAGGGACGTTTGGGAGCGGGAATCAGACAATGAGCAGTTCTTC. Its translation: CSARDVWERESDNEQFF.

The chain has TRBV4-1 and TRBJ1-2; D perhaps matches TRBD1 (5 bases). The CDR3 runs 18 residues. Germline V gene sequence: CDR1 MGHRA, CDR2 YSYEKL. With 0 bases removed from V and 4 bases from J, the gap between germline ends came to 21 bases. This CDR3 is CASSQDPGPSPGGYGYTF. CDR3 bases: TGCGCCAGCAGCCAAGATCCCGGACCCTCGCCCGGGGGCTATGGCTACACCTTC.

The genes are TRBV19 and TRBJ1-5; 7 nucleotides agree with TRBD1. Looked up from germline, CDR1 is LNHDA and CDR2 is SQIVND (reference sequence). The CDR3 is made up of 19 amino acids. J gave up 4 bases and V 8 bases, and 23 bases lay outside the gene matches. Here the CDR3 reads CASLGGFQGVASRNQPQHF. CDR3 DNA: TGTGCCAGTCTTGGAGGTTTCCAGGGGGTTGCTTCCCGAAATCAGCCCCAGCATTTT. Variable domain in full (rest from reference TRBV19 and TRBJ1-5): DGGITQSPKYLFRKEGQNVTLSCEQNLNHDAMYWYRQDPGQGLRLIYYSQIVNDFQKGDIAEGYSVSREKKESFPLTVTSAQKNPTAFYLCASLGGFQGVASRNQPQHFGDGTRLSIL.

This chain joins TRBV12-3 or TRBV12-4 and TRBJ2-7; TRBD2 is a possible D gene (5 bases). There are 10 residues in the CDR3. V lost 8 bases to trimming and J lost 8 bases, with 10 bases between them. CDR3 DNA sequence: TGTGCCAGCTCGGGGTTCAAGCAGTACTTC. This sequence encodes CASSGFKQYF.

The chain is built from TRBV7-2 and TRBJ1-5; D is uncertain. This CDR3 contains 16 residues. The germline V and J ends were trimmed by 4 bases and 1 base, with 14 bases remaining between them. Per germline, CDR1 SGHTA and CDR2 FQGNSA. CDR3 nucleotide sequence: TGTGCCAGCAGCTCCACAGCAGGACGAAGCAATCAGCCCCAGCATTTT. Its protein is CASSSTAGRSNQPQHF.

This clonotype was seen a single time. V and J are TRBV3-1 and TRBJ1-5; the D is unclear. This CDR3 spans 12 amino acids. Trimming left V 2 bases short and J 10 bases short, with 9 bases between. The germline CDR1 and CDR2 sequences are LGHDT and YNNKEL (reference sequence). The CDR3 sequence is CASSQFNGPQHF. For the CDR3, the DNA is TGTGCCAGCAGCCAATTTAATGGACCCCAGCATTTT.

This clonotype was seen more than once but under ten times. The chain has TRBV13 and TRBJ1-2, with 10 nucleotides matching TRBD1. Germline V gene data show CDR1 as PRHDT and CDR2 as FYEKMQ (reference sequence). The V gene end was trimmed by 10 bases and the J gene end by 7 bases; junction bases not matched to a gene: 21. The CDR3 totals 17 residues. CDR3: CANRGVGSTGGASGYTF. CDR3 sequence (DNA): TGTGCCAACAGAGGGGTGGGGTCGACAGGGGGCGCCTCTGGCTACACCTTC. Variable domain in full (rest from reference TRBV13 and TRBJ1-2): AAGVIQSPRHLIKEKRETATLKCYPIPRHDTVYWYQQGPGQDPQFLISFYEKMQSDKGSIPDRFSAQQFSDYHSELNMSSLELGDSALYFCANRGVGSTGGASGYTFGSGTRLTVV.

Turning to this clonotype: One junction end disagrees with the germline gene, perhaps due to a read error. The gene calls are TRBV20-1 and TRBJ2-1; tentatively, D is TRBD1 (5 bases). CDR1 is DFQATT, CDR2 SNEGSKA, per germline (reference sequence). The CDR3 has 13 residues. The CDR3 nucleotides are TGCAGTGCTAGTTTATTTGACCCGGACACTCACGTCTTC. Residues: CSASLFDPDTHVF.

The chain has TRBV18 and TRBJ2-2, with unresolved D. This CDR3 region has 13 residues. V lost 5 bases and J 1 base, leaving 5 bases between the germline ends. Per the germline V gene, CDR1 is KGHSH and CDR2 is LQKENI. The CDR3 nucleotides read TGTGCCAGCTCAAACGGGAACACCGGGGAGCTGTTTTTT. Protein sequence: CASSNGNTGELFF. The full variable domain, with the rest looked up from reference TRBV18 and TRBJ2-2, is NAGVMQNPRHLVRRRGQEARLRCSPMKGHSHVYWYRQLPEEGLKFMVYLQKENIIDESGMPKERFSAEFPKEGPSILRIQQVVRGDSAAYFCASSNGNTGELFFGEGSRLTVL.

The chain uses TRBV18 and TRBJ1-5; D gene unclear. Trimming took 6 bases from V and 4 from J, leaving 7 bases between them. The CDR3 is 12 residues long. Germline CDR1 and CDR2: KGHSH and LQKENI. Written as DNA, the CDR3 is TGTGCCAGCTCGCGAGAGAATCAGCCCCAGCATTTT. Translated, it gives CASSRENQPQHF.

This clonotype was counted ten times or more. The chain uses TRBV2 and TRBJ2-3; 11 bases map to TRBD1. V dropped 4 bases and J dropped 1; count of bases not matched to a gene: 10. This CDR3 has 18 residues. Germline loops: CDR1 SNHLY, CDR2 FYNNEI. In DNA form, the CDR3 reads TGTGCCAGCAGTGCCGGGGACAGGGGGTCCCCGGGCACAGATACGCAGTATTTT. This codes for CASSAGDRGSPGTDTQYF. The full variable domain, in which reference TRBV2 and TRBJ2-3 provide the parts outside the CDR3, is EPEVTQTPSHQVTQMGQEVILRCVPISNHLYFYWYRQILGQKVEFLVSFYNNEISEKSEIFDDQFSVERPDGSNFTLKIRSTKLEDSAMYFCASSAGDRGSPGTDTQYFGPGTRLTVL.

This clonotype was observed at least ten times. The chain couples TRBV6-5 to TRBJ1-1; D call uncertain. CDR3 length equals 15 residues. Germline V gene data show CDR1 as MNHEY and CDR2 as SVGAGI. Trimming shortened V by 0 bases and J by 5 bases, and 13 bases separated the two germline ends. The CDR3 here is CASSYSPGSGTEAFF. For the CDR3, the DNA is TGTGCCAGCAGTTACTCACCGGGGTCGGGGACTGAAGCTTTCTTT.

In its sample, this clonotype was seen many times. The V call is TRBV11-2, the J call TRBJ2-2; maybe TRBD2 (6 bases). V lost 1 base and J lost 3, with 9 bases in between. Germline V gives CDR1 SGHAT, CDR2 FQNNGV. The CDR3 is made up of 15 amino acids. DNA of the CDR3: TGTGCCAGCAGCTTAGTATGGGGGGACACCGGGGAGCTGTTTTTT. This codes for CASSLVWGDTGELFF.

The sample holds a few counts of this clonotype. The chain couples TRBV5-1 to TRBJ2-3; TRBD1 is a possible D gene (5 bases). Germline V gives CDR1 SGHRS, CDR2 YFSETQ. V lost 1 base and J lost 1, with 13 bases in between. CDR3 length equals 16 residues. In DNA, the CDR3 is TGCGCCAGCAGCTTGATCCAGGGTTTCGGCACAGATACGCAGTATTTT. Its protein is CASSLIQGFGTDTQYF. The whole variable domain, filled in from reference TRBV5-1 and TRBJ2-3, reads KAGVTQTPRYLIKTRGQQVTLSCSPISGHRSVSWYQQTPGQGLQFLFEYFSETQRNKGNFPGRFSGRQFSNSRSEMNVSTLELGDSALYLCASSLIQGFGTDTQYFGPGTRLTVL.

This clonotype occurred a few times. This chain joins TRBV15 and TRBJ1-5; possible D gene TRBD1, 6 bases. The CDR3 length is 14 residues. CDR1 and CDR2 (germline): LNHNV, YYDKDF (reference sequence). Trimming took 5 bases from V and 4 from J, leaving 12 bases between them. The chain's CDR3 is CATSGRGPNQPQHF. As DNA, the CDR3 is TGTGCCACCAGCGGCAGGGGACCAAATCAGCCCCAGCATTTT.